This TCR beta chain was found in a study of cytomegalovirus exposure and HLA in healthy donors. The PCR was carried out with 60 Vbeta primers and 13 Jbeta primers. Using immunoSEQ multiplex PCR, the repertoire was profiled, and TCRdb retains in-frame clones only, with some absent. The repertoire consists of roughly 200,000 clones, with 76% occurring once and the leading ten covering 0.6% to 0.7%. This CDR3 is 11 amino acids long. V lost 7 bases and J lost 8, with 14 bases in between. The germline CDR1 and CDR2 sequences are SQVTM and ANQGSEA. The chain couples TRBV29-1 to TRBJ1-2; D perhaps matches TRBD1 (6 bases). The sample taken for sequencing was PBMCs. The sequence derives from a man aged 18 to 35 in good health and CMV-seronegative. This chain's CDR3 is CSARDKKGYTF. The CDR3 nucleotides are TGCAGCGCCCGGGACAAAAAAGGCTACACCTTC. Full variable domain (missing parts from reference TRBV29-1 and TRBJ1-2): SAVISQKPSRDICQRGTSLTIQCQVDSQVTMMFWYRQQPGQSLTLIATANQGSEATYESGFVIDKFPISRPNLTFSTLTVSNMSPEDSSIYLCSARDKKGYTFGSGTRLTVV.